These 7 T cell receptor beta chains were sequenced from one sample in a study of blood T cell repertoires in COVID-19. The repertoire was sequenced with immunoSEQ multiplex PCR; TCRdb's copy has only in-frame clones and lacks some. The sample shows 200,000 or so clones, about 91% of them seen only once. Sequenced input: PBMCs or T cells enriched from blood (not recorded which). The receptors here all came from a woman in her forties with acute COVID-19.

This clone was seen ten or more times. The chain has TRBV4-3 and TRBJ1-6, with 7 bases that match TRBD1. Germline V gene lookup returns CDR1 LGHNA and CDR2 YSLEER. This CDR3 comprises 14 residues. V lost 0 bases, J lost 7 bases, and 0 bases stayed unmatched. As DNA, the CDR3 is TGCGCCAGCAGCCAAGAGACAGGGAATTCACCCCTCCACTTT. Protein: CASSQETGNSPLHF.

The chain joins TRBV11-3 to TRBJ1-2, with a possible D match to TRBD1 (5 bases). The CDR3 is made up of 14 amino acids. CDR1 is SGHNT, CDR2 YENEEA, per germline. The germline V and J ends were trimmed by 1 base and 8 bases, with 14 bases remaining between them. In nucleotides, the CDR3 is TGTGCCAGCAGCTTAGTCACGGGAGGGGAGGGCTACACCTTC. Protein product: CASSLVTGGEGYTF.

The chain carries TRBV6-5 and TRBJ2-5; D might be TRBD2 (5 bases). The CDR3 covers 15 residues. The germline V and J ends were trimmed by 7 bases and 4 bases, with 19 bases remaining between them. Germline CDR1 reads MNHEY; CDR2 reads SVGAGI. CDR3 coding DNA: TGTGCCAGCATCCCGCCAGGACCTGGGAGAGAGACCCAGTACTTC. Translating it yields CASIPPGPGRETQYF.

This chain links TRBV30 with TRBJ1-6; tentatively, D is TRBD1 (5 bases). The CDR3 is made up of 13 amino acids. Trimming pared 1 base from V and 10 bases from J, leaving 11 bases between. The V gene's germline CDR1 is GTSNPN and CDR2 SVGIG (reference sequence). The CDR3 sequence is CAWSAPGNSPLHF. CDR3 DNA sequence: TGTGCCTGGAGTGCTCCAGGGAACTCACCCCTCCACTTT.

J is TRBJ1-2 and V is TRBV4-1; D ambiguous. Germline V gene lookup returns CDR1 MGHRA and CDR2 YSYEKL. CDR3 length: 16 amino acids. The V end was cut by 1 base, the J end by 4 bases, with 16 bases between. CDR3 DNA sequence: TGCGCCAGCAGCCAAGGCGCGGGCCTCATGCCCTATGGCTACACCTTC. Protein product: CASSQGAGLMPYGYTF.

CDR3 bases: TGCAGTGCTAGTTGGGGACAGGGGAGAAATCAGCCCCAGCATTTT. Protein: CSASWGQGRNQPQHF. The V and J genes are TRBV20-1 and TRBJ1-5, with 10 bases identical to TRBD1. The CDR3 length is 15 residues. V lost 3 bases, J lost 4 bases, and 6 bases stayed unmatched. Germline values: CDR1 DFQATT, CDR2 SNEGSKA (reference sequence).

The chain links TRBV19 to TRBJ1-2; no definite D call. The CDR3 extends over 15 amino acids. Germline CDR1 and CDR2: LNHDA and SQIVND (reference sequence). V lost 7 bases, J lost 7 bases, and 22 bases lay in between. The CDR3 spells CASTTFGFRDGGYTF. The DNA of the CDR3 is TGTGCCAGTACCACATTCGGGTTCCGTGATGGTGGCTACACCTTC.